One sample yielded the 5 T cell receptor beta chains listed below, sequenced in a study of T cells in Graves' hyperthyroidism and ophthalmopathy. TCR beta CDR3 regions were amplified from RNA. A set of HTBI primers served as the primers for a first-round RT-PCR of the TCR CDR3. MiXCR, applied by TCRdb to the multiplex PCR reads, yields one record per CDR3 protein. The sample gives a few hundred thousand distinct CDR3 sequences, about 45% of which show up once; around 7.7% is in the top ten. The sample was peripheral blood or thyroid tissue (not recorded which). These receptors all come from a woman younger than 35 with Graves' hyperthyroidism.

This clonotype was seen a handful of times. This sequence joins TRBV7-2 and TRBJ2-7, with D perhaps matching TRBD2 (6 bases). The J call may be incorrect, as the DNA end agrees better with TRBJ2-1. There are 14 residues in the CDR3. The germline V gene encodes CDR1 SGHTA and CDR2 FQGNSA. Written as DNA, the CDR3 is TGTGCCAGCAGCCTCCGGGACTTCCTCGGGGAGCAGTTCTTC. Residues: CASSLRDFLGEQFF.

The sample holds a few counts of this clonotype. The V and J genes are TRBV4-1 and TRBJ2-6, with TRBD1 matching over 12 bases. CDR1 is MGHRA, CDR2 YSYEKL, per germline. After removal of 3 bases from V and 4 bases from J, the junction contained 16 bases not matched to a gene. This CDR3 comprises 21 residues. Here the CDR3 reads CASSHALRTRDRGRGANVLTF. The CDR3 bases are TGCGCCAGCAGCCACGCCCTCCGGACCCGGGACAGGGGGCGCGGGGCCAACGTCCTGACTTTC.

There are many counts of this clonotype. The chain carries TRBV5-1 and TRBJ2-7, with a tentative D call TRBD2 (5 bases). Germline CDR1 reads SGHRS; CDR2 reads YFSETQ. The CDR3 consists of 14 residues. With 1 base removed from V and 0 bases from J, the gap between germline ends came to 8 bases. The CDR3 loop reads CASSLRGTSYEQYF. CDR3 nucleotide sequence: TGCGCCAGCAGCTTGCGGGGAACCTCCTACGAGCAGTACTTC.

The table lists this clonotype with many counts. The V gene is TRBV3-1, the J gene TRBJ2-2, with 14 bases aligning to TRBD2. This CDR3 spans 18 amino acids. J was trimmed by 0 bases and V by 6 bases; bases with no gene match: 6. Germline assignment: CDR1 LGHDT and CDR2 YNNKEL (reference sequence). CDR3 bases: TGTGCCAGCAGTCGGGGACTAGCGGGAGTCGCGAACACCGGGGAGCTGTTTTTT. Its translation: CASSRGLAGVANTGELFF.

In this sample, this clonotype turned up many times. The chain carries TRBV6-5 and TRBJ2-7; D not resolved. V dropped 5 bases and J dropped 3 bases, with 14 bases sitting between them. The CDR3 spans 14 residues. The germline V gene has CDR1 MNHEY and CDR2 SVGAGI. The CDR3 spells CASSPRAFYYEQYF. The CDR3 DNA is TGTGCCAGCAGTCCCCGGGCCTTTTACTACGAGCAGTACTTC.